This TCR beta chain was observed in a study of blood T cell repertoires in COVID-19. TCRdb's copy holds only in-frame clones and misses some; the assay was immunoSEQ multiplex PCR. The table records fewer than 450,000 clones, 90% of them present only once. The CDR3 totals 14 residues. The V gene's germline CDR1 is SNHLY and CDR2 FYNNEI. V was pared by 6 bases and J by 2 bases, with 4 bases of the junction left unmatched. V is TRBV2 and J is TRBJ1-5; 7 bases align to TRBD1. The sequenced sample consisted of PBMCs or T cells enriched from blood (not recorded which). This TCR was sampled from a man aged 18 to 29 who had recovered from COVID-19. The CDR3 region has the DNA TGTGCCAGCAGGAGGGGGCCGGGCAATCAGCCCCAGCATTTT. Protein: CASRRGPGNQPQHF.